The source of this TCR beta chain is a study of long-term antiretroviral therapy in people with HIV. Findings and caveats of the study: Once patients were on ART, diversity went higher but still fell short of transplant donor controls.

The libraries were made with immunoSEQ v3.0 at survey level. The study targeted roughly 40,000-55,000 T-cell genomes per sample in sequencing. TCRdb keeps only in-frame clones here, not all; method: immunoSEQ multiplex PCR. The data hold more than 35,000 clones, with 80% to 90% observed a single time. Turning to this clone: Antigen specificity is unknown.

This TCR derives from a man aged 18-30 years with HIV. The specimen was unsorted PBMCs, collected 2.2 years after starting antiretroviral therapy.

Here the CDR3 reads CASSYRQANTEAFF. CDR3 DNA sequence: TGTGCCAGCAGCTATCGACAGGCGAACACTGAAGCTTTCTTT. The rearrangement links TRBV11-2 to TRBJ1-1; possibly TRBD1 for D (6 bases). Looked up from germline, CDR1 is SGHAT and CDR2 is FQNNGV. The CDR3 consists of 14 residues. V lost 4 bases and J 1 base, leaving 10 bases between the germline ends.